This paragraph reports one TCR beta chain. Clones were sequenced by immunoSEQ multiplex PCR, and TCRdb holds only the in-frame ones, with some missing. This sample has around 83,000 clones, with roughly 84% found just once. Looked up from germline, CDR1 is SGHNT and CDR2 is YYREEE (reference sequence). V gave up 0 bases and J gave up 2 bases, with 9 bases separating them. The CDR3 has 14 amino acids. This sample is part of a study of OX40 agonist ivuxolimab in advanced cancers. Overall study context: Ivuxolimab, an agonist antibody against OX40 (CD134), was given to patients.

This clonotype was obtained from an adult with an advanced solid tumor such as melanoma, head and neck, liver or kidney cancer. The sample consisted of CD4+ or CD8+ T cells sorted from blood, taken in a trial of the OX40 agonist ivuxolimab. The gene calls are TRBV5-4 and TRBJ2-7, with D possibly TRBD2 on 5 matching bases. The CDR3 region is CASSLVDSPYEQYF. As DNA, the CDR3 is TGTGCCAGCAGCTTGGTGGACTCTCCCTACGAGCAGTACTTC.